This T cell receptor (beta chain) was recorded in a study of response to subunit inactivated influenza vaccine. Overall study findings and caveats: After each seasonal influenza vaccination, few new T cells are recruited, the authors suggested.

TCRdb re-called the RT-PCR reads through MiXCR, storing one row per CDR3 protein. Here the sample spans hundreds of thousands of distinct CDR3 sequences, 10% to 15% being singletons. The V end lost 0 bases, the J end lost 0 bases, and 9 bases lay between the germline ends. This CDR3 has 16 amino acids. On this clonotype: Its target is unknown.

This receptor was identified in a man aged 45-65 years who received an inactivated influenza vaccine. The chain combines TRBV12-3 or TRBV12-4 with TRBJ1-5, with D possibly TRBD1 on 5 matching bases. The source was PBMCs from blood, collected more than 35 days after vaccination. DNA for the CDR3: TGTGCCAGCAGTTTAGCGACAGACTATAGCAATCAGCCCCAGCATTTT. This translates into CASSLATDYSNQPQHF.